This T cell receptor beta chain originates from a study of blood T cell repertoires in COVID-19. Study-level background: From T cells, B-cell-depleted T cells, or PBMCs came the material, which was cDNA or gDNA.

This clone has a single count. Germline trimming cut 7 bases from V and 5 bases from J; bases unmatched to any gene: 9. This CDR3 contains 15 residues. Germline assignment: CDR1 ENHRY and CDR2 SYGVKD. The authors' processing: Estimated nucleated cell counts came from reference gene primer amplification. Repertoires were generated with immunoSEQ multiplex PCR, while TCRdb's copy carries only in-frame clones and drops some. V, J and clone size derive from that table, while D and trimming were established from the DNA sequence. The sample shows over 45,000 clones, roughly 85% of them seen only once. The receptor's source is a human donor in a cohort sampled during active COVID-19. Sequencing used peripheral blood. The V call is TRBV10-3, the J call TRBJ1-1; 11 bases fit TRBD1. CDR3 sequence (DNA): TGTGCCATCAATGCCGCCGGGACAGGGGGAACTGAAGCTTTCTTT. Its translation: CAINAAGTGGTEAFF.